These 17 T cell receptor beta chains originate from one sample sequenced in a study of T cells after posttransplantation cyclophosphamide. Controls had myeloablative marrow grafts with methotrexate and calcineurin inhibitor, sampled at 1 year. Here immunoSEQ multiplex PCR was the method, and the copy in TCRdb shows in-frame clones only, minus some. The repertoire holds about 16,000 clones, 80% to 90% seen once, with approximately 3% in the top ten. Sequenced here: PBMCs, sampled around 59 weeks after allogeneic stem cell transplant with calcineurin inhibitor and methotrexate. The receptor set was obtained from a male patient in his thirties who received an allogeneic stem cell transplant from an unrelated donor, was CMV-positive, and had acute and chronic GVHD. A share of the T cells may be of graft donor origin.

The V and J genes are TRBV7-9 and TRBJ2-2; no clear D gene. The length of the CDR3 is 15 residues. Looked up from germline, CDR1 is SEHNR and CDR2 is FQNEAQ (reference sequence). V shed 5 bases and J shed 0 bases, with 10 bases lying between them. CDR3 region: CASSPTTTNTGELFF. As DNA, the CDR3 is TGTGCCAGCAGCCCCACTACAACGAACACCGGGGAGCTGTTTTTT.

This clone is a singleton in its sample. The CDR3 DNA reads TGCAGCGTTGATTTCCAGCGGGATACGCAGTATTTT. It codes for CSVDFQRDTQYF. V is TRBV29-1 and J is TRBJ2-3; weak D call: TRBD2 (5 bases). CDR1 and CDR2 from the germline V gene are SQVTM and ANQGSEA. Trimming took off 3 bases at V and 6 bases at J, with 10 bases between the two ends. This CDR3 comprises 12 residues.

The rearrangement links TRBV7-2 to TRBJ1-4; 10 bases line up with TRBD1. This CDR3 is built from 16 residues. With V trimmed by 2 bases and J by 7 bases, 7 bases remained unmatched. Germline lookup yields CDR1 SGHTA and CDR2 FQGNSA. CDR3 region: CASSLMGTGVSEKLFF. CDR3 nucleotide sequence: TGTGCCAGCAGCTTAATGGGGACAGGGGTTAGTGAAAAACTGTTTTTT. The full variable domain, in which reference TRBV7-2 and TRBJ1-4 provide the parts outside the CDR3, is GAGVSQSPSNKVTEKGKDVELRCDPISGHTALYWYRQSLGQGLEFLIYFQGNSAPDKSGLPSDRFSAERTGGSVSTLTIQRTQQEDSAVYLCASSLMGTGVSEKLFFGSGTQLSVL.

The V gene is TRBV6-1, the J gene TRBJ2-1; 7 nucleotides match TRBD2. J gave up 5 bases and V 3 bases, and 7 bases lay outside the gene matches. This CDR3 contains 15 residues. From germline, CDR1 is MNHNS and CDR2 SASEGT. Here the CDR3 DNA reads TGTGCCAGCAGTGACACCGGGGGGACTAACAATGAGCAGTTCTTC. This encodes CASSDTGGTNNEQFF.

The chain has TRBV5-1 and TRBJ2-7; the D is unclear. Germline CDR1 and CDR2: SGHRS and YFSETQ. The CDR3 spans 14 residues. With 0 bases removed from V and 12 bases from J, the gap between germline ends came to 19 bases. The CDR3 sequence is CASSLVGSSREWYF. The CDR3 region has the DNA TGCGCCAGCAGCTTGGTGGGTAGCAGTCGAGAATGGTACTTC.

The chain recombines TRBV13 with TRBJ1-3; perhaps TRBD1 as D (6 bases). Deletions cut 3 bases from V and 0 bases from J, with 9 bases between. CDR3 length: 15 amino acids. CDR1 and CDR2 (germline): PRHDT, FYEKMQ (reference sequence). CDR3 nucleotides: TGTGCCAGCAGCTTTACAGGGACCTCTGGAAACACCATATATTTT. Protein sequence: CASSFTGTSGNTIYF.

The chain employs TRBV19 and TRBJ1-1, with D maybe TRBD1 (5 bases). CDR1 and CDR2 from the germline V gene are LNHDA and SQIVND (reference sequence). Trimming took 1 base from V and 5 from J, leaving 11 bases between them. The CDR3 spans 14 residues. The CDR3 region is CASSIGAGITEAFF. Written as DNA, the CDR3 is TGTGCCAGTAGTATAGGGGCAGGGATAACTGAAGCTTTCTTT.

The gene calls are TRBV25-1 and TRBJ2-5; D perhaps matches TRBD1 (6 bases). The CDR3 is 16 residues long. CDR1 MGHDK and CDR2 SYGVNS come from the germline V gene. Trimming left V 0 bases short and J 1 base short, with 12 bases between. The CDR3 nucleotides read TGTGCCAGCAGTGAATACGGGGTGGGGGCCCAAGAGACCCAGTACTTC. It encodes CASSEYGVGAQETQYF.

The rearrangement joins TRBV2 to TRBJ1-5; D call uncertain. The CDR3 totals 13 residues. Per the germline V gene, CDR1 is SNHLY and CDR2 is FYNNEI. V lost 3 bases and J 3 bases, leaving 6 bases between the germline ends. In DNA, the CDR3 is TGTGCCAGCAGTGACAGATACAATCAGCCCCAGCATTTT. Translating it yields CASSDRYNQPQHF. Supplemented by reference TRBV2 and TRBJ1-5, the full variable domain reads EPEVTQTPSHQVTQMGQEVILRCVPISNHLYFYWYRQILGQKVEFLVSFYNNEISEKSEIFDDQFSVERPDGSNFTLKIRSTKLEDSAMYFCASSDRYNQPQHFGDGTRLSIL.

The chain recombines TRBV9 with TRBJ1-4; 7 bases line up with TRBD1. The CDR3 consists of 16 residues. The germline V gene has CDR1 SGDLS and CDR2 YYNGEE. Trimming at V came to 1 base and at J to 3 bases, leaving 6 bases not matched to a gene. DNA for the CDR3: TGTGCCAGCAGCGTATCCACAGGGGTGGCTAATGAAAAACTGTTTTTT. Translated: CASSVSTGVANEKLFF.

The chain is built from TRBV5-4 and TRBJ2-7, with TRBD1 identical over 11 bases. V shed 4 bases and J 2 bases; nucleotides not matched to a gene: 5. Germline loops: CDR1 SGHNT, CDR2 YYREEE (reference sequence). The CDR3 covers 15 residues. This CDR3 is CASSPRDRGTYEQYF. In DNA form, the CDR3 reads TGTGCCAGCAGCCCCCGGGACAGGGGGACCTACGAGCAGTACTTC.

The chain has TRBV7-9 and TRBJ2-1, with 10 bases lining up with TRBD2. V lost 4 bases and J lost 4; bases outside the gene matches: 7. The CDR3 extends over 16 amino acids. Germline V CDR1 and CDR2: SEHNR, FQNEAQ (reference sequence). The CDR3 here is CASSSLAGEGYNEQFF. The CDR3, as DNA: TGTGCCAGCAGCTCTCTAGCGGGAGAGGGTTACAATGAGCAGTTCTTC.

The rearrangement joins TRBV11-2 to TRBJ2-7, with 8 bases lining up with TRBD1. V lost 3 bases to trimming and J lost 6 bases; unmatched junction nucleotides: 10. Looked up from germline, CDR1 is SGHAT and CDR2 is FQNNGV. The CDR3 is 15 amino acids. DNA of the CDR3: TGTGCCAGCAGCTTCTCCGGGACAGGAGTCAGCGAGCAGTACTTC. Amino acids: CASSFSGTGVSEQYF.

This chain links TRBV2 with TRBJ2-2; possibly TRBD1 for D (6 bases). The CDR3 consists of 12 residues. Trimming cost V 6 bases and J 8 bases, with 10 bases left between them. Germline V CDR1 and CDR2: SNHLY, FYNNEI. This CDR3 reads CASSGQRGELFF. Here the CDR3 DNA reads TGTGCCAGCAGCGGACAGCGAGGGGAGCTGTTTTTT.

This chain uses TRBV6-6 with TRBJ1-2; D possibly corresponds to TRBD1 (5 bases). The CDR3 consists of 14 residues. Germline lookup yields CDR1 MNHNY and CDR2 SVGAGI (reference sequence). With 4 bases removed from V and 4 bases from J, the gap between germline ends came to 13 bases. CDR3 sequence reads: CASSSVRDPYGYTF. The CDR3 bases are TGTGCCAGCAGTTCGGTCAGGGATCCCTATGGCTACACCTTC.

The V and J genes are TRBV29-1 and TRBJ1-3, with a tentative D call TRBD1 (5 bases). Germline values: CDR1 SQVTM, CDR2 ANQGSEA. This CDR3 region has 14 residues. The ends were cut back, 7 bases at V and 1 base at J, with 14 bases in the middle. CDR3 sequence reads: CSALDGQSGNTIYF. In DNA form, the CDR3 reads TGCAGCGCCCTCGACGGACAATCTGGAAACACCATATATTTT. Filled out from reference TRBV29-1 and TRBJ1-3, the complete variable domain reads SAVISQKPSRDICQRGTSLTIQCQVDSQVTMMFWYRQQPGQSLTLIATANQGSEATYESGFVIDKFPISRPNLTFSTLTVSNMSPEDSSIYLCSALDGQSGNTIYFGEGSWLTVV.

The chain joins TRBV9 to TRBJ1-4; TRBD1 matches 10 bases. Trimming at V came to 2 bases and at J to 6 bases, leaving 10 bases not matched to a gene. This CDR3 has 17 amino acids. Germline loops: CDR1 SGDLS, CDR2 YYNGEE. CDR3 sequence (DNA): TGTGCCAGCAGCGTGGGGGGCGGACAGGGGGTCGATGAAAAACTGTTTTTT. Translating gives CASSVGGGQGVDEKLFF.